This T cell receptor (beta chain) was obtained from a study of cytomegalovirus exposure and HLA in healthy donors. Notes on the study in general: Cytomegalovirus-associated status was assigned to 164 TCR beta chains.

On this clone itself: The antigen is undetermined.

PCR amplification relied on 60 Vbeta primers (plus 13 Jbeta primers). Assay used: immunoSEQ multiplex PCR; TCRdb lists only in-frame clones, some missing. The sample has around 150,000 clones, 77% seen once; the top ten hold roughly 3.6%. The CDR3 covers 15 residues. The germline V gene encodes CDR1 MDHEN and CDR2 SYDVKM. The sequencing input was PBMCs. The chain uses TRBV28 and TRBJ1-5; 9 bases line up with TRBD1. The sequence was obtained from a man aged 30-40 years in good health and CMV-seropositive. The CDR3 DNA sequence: TGTGCAACGAGGGCGGGACAGGGTTCTCGCCAGCCCCAGCATTTT. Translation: CATRAGQGSRQPQHF.